This T cell receptor beta chain was profiled in a study of OX40 agonist ivuxolimab in advanced cancers. The study's findings and limits: Expanded clones belonging to CD8+ T cells outnumbered, on average, those of CD4+.

As for this clone: Its antigen is undetermined.

Sequencing was performed with immunoSEQ multiplex PCR; in TCRdb, only in-frame clones are kept and a portion is missing. Counted here are about 72,000 clones, 80% to 90% occurring once; the ten biggest clones make up about 10%. Individuals having autoimmune disease history or systemic immunosuppression were not enrolled. The germline V and J ends were trimmed by 3 bases and 4 bases, with 15 bases remaining between them. Germline assignment: CDR1 SGHTA and CDR2 FQGNSA. This CDR3 is built from 15 residues. This TCR was recovered from an adult with an advanced solid tumor such as melanoma, head and neck, liver or kidney cancer. The sample in question was CD4+ or CD8+ T cells sorted from blood, obtained in a trial of the OX40 agonist ivuxolimab. The V and J genes are TRBV7-2 and TRBJ2-5, with D unresolved. The CDR3 loop reads CASSFNSLEAETQYF. CDR3 coding DNA: TGTGCCAGCAGCTTTAATTCCTTAGAGGCAGAGACCCAGTACTTC. Complete variable domain (other parts from reference TRBV7-2 and TRBJ2-5): GAGVSQSPSNKVTEKGKDVELRCDPISGHTALYWYRQSLGQGLEFLIYFQGNSAPDKSGLPSDRFSAERTGGSVSTLTIQRTQQEDSAVYLCASSFNSLEAETQYFGPGTRLLVL.